One sample yielded the 28 T cell receptor beta chains listed below, sequenced in a study of Graves' ophthalmopathy and Graves' hyperthyroidism. For repertoire sequencing, the TCR beta CDR3 regions were amplified from RNA transcripts. HTBI-primed first-round RT-PCR preceded second-round multiplex PCR. TCRdb re-called the multiplex PCR reads through MiXCR, storing one row per CDR3 protein. The profile covers 300,000 to 350,000 distinct CDR3 sequences, with 15% to 20% appearing a single time and around an eighth taken by the ten largest. The specimen was peripheral blood. The receptors derive from an adult man with Graves' ophthalmopathy.

This clonotype came up many times. The chain employs TRBV7-2 and TRBJ2-5, with TRBD2 identical over 7 bases. The CDR3 spans 13 residues. V lost 6 bases to trimming and J lost 6 bases; unmatched junction nucleotides: 7. Looked up from germline, CDR1 is SGHTA and CDR2 is FQGNSA. CDR3 sequence (DNA): TGTGCCAGCAGTCCCGGCGGGGGTAAGACCCAGTACTTC. Protein product: CASSPGGGKTQYF.

This clonotype was found many times. The rearrangement uses TRBV20-1 and TRBJ1-6; 7 nucleotides line up with TRBD1. The V segment lost 0 bases and the J segment 6 bases; nucleotides outside the gene matches: 5. The CDR3 extends over 15 amino acids. Per the germline V gene, CDR1 is DFQATT and CDR2 is SNEGSKA (reference sequence). Here the CDR3 reads CSARDQGGFNSPLHF. CDR3 DNA: TGCAGTGCTAGAGATCAGGGGGGGTTTAATTCACCCCTCCACTTT.

With respect to this clonotype: At one end, the junction sequence differs from germline, possibly due to a read error. V usage is TRBV3-1 and J usage is TRBJ2-7; 9 bases are a match to TRBD2. The CDR3 is made up of 14 amino acids. Germline V gives CDR1 LGHDT, CDR2 YNNKEL (reference sequence). The DNA for the CDR3 is TGCGCCAGCAGCGAGCCGACTAGCGGCTACGAGCAGTACTTC. Translation: CASSEPTSGYEQYF.

The table lists this clonotype with many counts. V is TRBV6-1 and J is TRBJ2-5; no clear D. Germline V gives CDR1 MNHNS, CDR2 SASEGT. The CDR3 has 13 amino acids. Trimming removed 1 base at V and 11 bases at J, with 14 bases between. The CDR3 region has the DNA TGTGCCAGCAGTGAAGGAAGGAGAACTCATCAGTACTTC. Its translation is CASSEGRRTHQYF.

V and J are TRBV19 and TRBJ2-5, with D uncertain. V gave up 8 bases and J gave up 1 base, with 17 bases separating them. The CDR3 covers 15 residues. From germline, CDR1 is LNHDA and CDR2 SQIVND (reference sequence). CDR3 sequence: CASLDLAGAQETQYF. DNA of the CDR3: TGTGCCAGTTTGGATCTCGCAGGCGCCCAAGAGACCCAGTACTTC.

This clonotype was found many times. The chain links TRBV12-3 or TRBV12-4 to TRBJ1-1, with D possibly matching TRBD1 (5 bases). V dropped 4 bases and J dropped 1 base, with 10 bases sitting between them. The CDR3 is 14 amino acids. The CDR3 nucleotides read TGTGCCAGCAGTTATGGGACGGCGAACACTGAAGCTTTCTTT. Translating it yields CASSYGTANTEAFF.

The V gene is TRBV30, the J gene TRBJ1-5; 7 nucleotides match TRBD1. Germline assignment: CDR1 GTSNPN and CDR2 SVGIG (reference sequence). The trim removed 3 bases at V and 4 bases at J, leaving 6 bases unmatched. The CDR3 contains 14 residues. The CDR3 is CAWSAGGGNQPQHF. The DNA of the CDR3 is TGTGCCTGGAGCGCAGGGGGAGGAAATCAGCCCCAGCATTTT.

The chain employs TRBV6-2 or TRBV6-3 and TRBJ2-6; D is possibly TRBD1 (5 bases). The germline V and J ends were trimmed by 2 bases and 0 bases, with 17 bases remaining between them. Germline CDR1 reads MNHEY; CDR2 reads SVGEGT. This CDR3 has 19 residues. The CDR3 here is CASSYPYQGYFSGANVLTF. The CDR3 DNA reads as TGTGCCAGCAGTTACCCGTACCAGGGATACTTCTCTGGGGCCAACGTCCTGACTTTC.

As concerns this clonotype: This may come from a read error, since a much larger clone is one base off. The CDR3 loop is CASGGRQRERFITGELFF. CDR3 bases: TGTGCCAGCGGAGGAAGGCAGAGGGAAAGGTTTATCACCGGGGAGCTGTTTTTT. This chain connects TRBV6-2 or TRBV6-3 to TRBJ2-2; TRBD2 might be the D (5 bases). The germline V and J ends were trimmed by 8 bases and 4 bases, with 26 bases remaining between them. The CDR3 covers 18 residues. Germline assignment: CDR1 MNHEY and CDR2 SVGEGT.

The chain uses TRBV7-2 and TRBJ2-5; 7 bases are a match to TRBD2. The CDR3 is made up of 17 amino acids. Germline-derived CDR1 and CDR2 are SGHTA and FQGNSA. The V segment lost 4 bases and the J segment 2 bases; nucleotides outside the gene matches: 13. The CDR3 spells CASSSFPRSGDQETQYF. CDR3 sequence (DNA): TGTGCCAGCAGCTCCTTCCCACGGAGCGGGGATCAAGAGACCCAGTACTTC.

This clonotype was found many times. The genes are TRBV7-8 and TRBJ2-5, with 7 bases aligning to TRBD2. Germline V gives CDR1 SGHVS, CDR2 FQNEAQ. CDR3 length: 14 amino acids. V shed 5 bases, J shed 4 bases, and the junction held 7 bases outside the gene matches. The CDR3 DNA reads TGTGCCAGCAGCCGAATTTGGGGGGGAGAGACCCAGTACTTC. This sequence encodes CASSRIWGGETQYF.

This clonotype has a count of ten or more. V and J are TRBV20-1 and TRBJ2-5; D remains unclear. V was trimmed by 1 base and J by 3 bases, leaving 9 bases between them. The CDR3 runs to 13 residues. Germline V gene lookup returns CDR1 DFQATT and CDR2 SNEGSKA (reference sequence). DNA of the CDR3: TGCAGTGCTAGAGCGAACAGAGAAGAGACCCAGTACTTC. Translated, it gives CSARANREETQYF.

This clonotype was observed at least ten times. This chain uses TRBV19 with TRBJ2-2; D remains ambiguous. Germline V gives CDR1 LNHDA, CDR2 SQIVND (reference sequence). V was shortened by 0 bases and J by 0 bases, with 2 bases between the two germline ends. CDR3 length: 14 amino acids. The CDR3: CASSIETNTGELFF. DNA for the CDR3: TGTGCCAGTAGTATAGAAACGAACACCGGGGAGCTGTTTTTT.

This clonotype was detected many times. The rearrangement joins TRBV10-2 to TRBJ2-5; unclear D gene. Germline loops: CDR1 WSHSY, CDR2 SAAADI. Trimming shortened V by 4 bases and J by 2 bases, and 14 bases separated the two germline ends. CDR3 length equals 15 residues. The CDR3 bases are TGCGCCAGCAGTGCGCCGGGCCAACCTCAAGAGACCCAGTACTTC. This encodes CASSAPGQPQETQYF.

This clonotype was detected ten times or more. This chain connects TRBV7-2 to TRBJ2-7, with D possibly being TRBD1 (5 bases). Germline CDR1 reads SGHTA; CDR2 reads FQGNSA. Between the trimmed V and J ends, which lost 6 bases and 0 bases, there was a span of 9 bases. The CDR3 totals 13 residues. CDR3: CASRIDSSYEQYF. The CDR3 nucleotides are TGTGCCAGCAGAATAGACAGCTCCTACGAGCAGTACTTC.

The sample holds many counts of this clonotype. The V call is TRBV24-1, the J call TRBJ1-2, with 7 positions matching TRBD1. This CDR3 region has 16 residues. The junction had 13 bases not matched to a gene; V was cut back by 3 bases and J by 7 bases. CDR1 is KGHDR, CDR2 SFDVKD, per germline. CDR3 coding DNA: TGTGCCACCAGTGATCCCAGCAGGGAGGGGGCGGTTGGCTACACCTTC. This gives the protein CATSDPSREGAVGYTF.

Concerning this clonotype: A much larger clone lies one base from this, so it may be a read error. This chain joins TRBV20-1 and TRBJ2-5, with a possible D match to TRBD1 (5 bases). CDR3 length: 11 amino acids. CDR1 and CDR2 from the germline V gene are DFQATT and SNEGSKA (reference sequence). This CDR3 is CSLQGGETQCF. CDR3 bases: TGCAGTCTGCAGGGTGGAGAGACCCAGTGCTTC.

The table lists this clonotype with many counts. The chain recombines TRBV11-2 with TRBJ2-2; D not resolved. The CDR3 length is 14 residues. Germline CDR1 SGHAT, CDR2 FQNNGV. V was cut by 7 bases and J by 1 base, with 10 bases left in between. CDR3 loop: CASKNSQNTGELFF. DNA for the CDR3: TGTGCCAGCAAGAACAGTCAGAACACCGGGGAGCTGTTTTTT.

In its sample, this clonotype was seen many times. A read error may explain this, as a much larger clone is one base away. The CDR3 end shows no conserved phenylalanine or tryptophan, and so a read error is likely. This chain uses TRBV20-1 with TRBJ1-2; 10 bases align to TRBD1. Germline assignment: CDR1 DFQATT and CDR2 SNEGSKA (reference sequence). This CDR3 region has 11 residues. The CDR3 DNA is TGCAGCGCCGGGACAGGGGTTGGCTACACCATC. Translating it yields CSAGTGVGYTI.

In the case of this clonotype: Just one base apart from a much larger clone, this may be a read error. V gene TRBV18 combines with J gene TRBJ2-5; 7 nucleotides align to TRBD1. The V gene end was trimmed by 3 bases and the J gene end by 5 bases; junction bases not matched to a gene: 9. Germline V lookup: CDR1 KGHSH, CDR2 LQKENI. The CDR3 runs 15 residues. The CDR3 here is CASSPTTGQLETQYF. The DNA of the CDR3 is TGTGCCAGCTCACCGACTACGGGACAGTTGGAGACCCAGTACTTC.

Turning to this clonotype: This may arise from a read error, as a much more abundant clone is one base away. The chain uses TRBV2 and TRBJ1-5; 7 bases line up with TRBD1. Germline-derived CDR1 and CDR2 are SNHLY and FYNNEI. The CDR3 runs 13 residues. The CDR3: CASSGTDVGPPHF. The DNA of the CDR3 is TGTGCCAGCAGCGGGACAGACGTGGGGCCCCCGCATTTT.

This clonotype was counted many times. The rearrangement uses TRBV28 and TRBJ1-6, with unresolved D. This CDR3 is 14 amino acids long. Between the trimmed V and J ends, which lost 10 bases and 3 bases, there was a span of 13 bases. Germline V gene sequence: CDR1 MDHEN, CDR2 SYDVKM. The CDR3 DNA reads as TGTGCCACCCTGGCGGGGTTCTATAATTCACCCCTCCACTTT. Translation: CATLAGFYNSPLHF.

This clonotype was recorded many times. This chain links TRBV29-1 with TRBJ1-2; D possibly corresponds to TRBD1 (5 bases). Germline V gives CDR1 SQVTM, CDR2 ANQGSEA. Trimming removed 6 bases from V and 4 bases from J, with 9 bases in between. This CDR3 region has 11 residues. Here the CDR3 reads CSVTGGYGYTF. The CDR3 nucleotides read TGCAGCGTCACCGGGGGCTATGGCTACACCTTC.

The V call is TRBV6-2 or TRBV6-3, the J call TRBJ2-7; 9 nucleotides match TRBD2. The trim removed 8 bases at V and 1 base at J, leaving 9 bases unmatched. This CDR3 has 15 amino acids. Germline values: CDR1 MNHEY, CDR2 SVGEGT. For the CDR3, the DNA is TGTGCCAGCCGAGATCGTAGCGGGAGTTCCTACGAGCAGTACTTC. It yields the protein CASRDRSGSSYEQYF.

The chain carries TRBV2 and TRBJ2-5; TRBD2 agrees at 12 bases. The CDR3 consists of 16 residues. Germline-derived CDR1 and CDR2 are SNHLY and FYNNEI. V lost 2 bases and J lost 1; bases outside the gene matches: 2. The CDR3 protein is CASSESSGGAQETQYF. In DNA, the CDR3 is TGTGCCAGCAGTGAATCTAGCGGGGGGGCCCAAGAGACCCAGTACTTC.

In this sample, this clonotype turned up many times. The rearrangement joins TRBV11-2 to TRBJ1-5; D remains unclear. The germline V and J ends were trimmed by 0 bases and 2 bases, with 11 bases remaining between them. The CDR3 length is 16 residues. CDR1 is SGHAT and CDR2 is FQNNGV in the germline V gene. CDR3 sequence reads: CASSLDRVGGNQPQHF. The DNA of the CDR3 is TGTGCCAGCAGCTTAGACCGGGTCGGAGGCAATCAGCCCCAGCATTTT.

This clonotype has a count of ten or more. V is TRBV7-9 and J is TRBJ1-1; D remains ambiguous. The CDR3 is made up of 13 amino acids. Germline CDR1 and CDR2: SEHNR and FQNEAQ (reference sequence). The germline V and J ends were trimmed by 3 bases and 1 base, with 6 bases remaining between them. CDR3 sequence (DNA): TGTGCCAGCAGCTTCGACCCGAACACTGAAGCTTTCTTT. As protein: CASSFDPNTEAFF.

As to this clonotype: Its ends do not fully match the called genes, so a read error is possible. V is TRBV19 and J is TRBJ2-7, with D perhaps assigned TRBD1 or TRBD2 (7 bases each). The length of the CDR3 is 16 residues. Germline V gene data show CDR1 as LNHDA and CDR2 as SQIVND (reference sequence). The CDR3 DNA follows: TGTGCCAGTAGTATCGCAGGGGGGGTGAGGTCCTCCGAGCAGTACTTC. This translates into CASSIAGGVRSSEQYF.